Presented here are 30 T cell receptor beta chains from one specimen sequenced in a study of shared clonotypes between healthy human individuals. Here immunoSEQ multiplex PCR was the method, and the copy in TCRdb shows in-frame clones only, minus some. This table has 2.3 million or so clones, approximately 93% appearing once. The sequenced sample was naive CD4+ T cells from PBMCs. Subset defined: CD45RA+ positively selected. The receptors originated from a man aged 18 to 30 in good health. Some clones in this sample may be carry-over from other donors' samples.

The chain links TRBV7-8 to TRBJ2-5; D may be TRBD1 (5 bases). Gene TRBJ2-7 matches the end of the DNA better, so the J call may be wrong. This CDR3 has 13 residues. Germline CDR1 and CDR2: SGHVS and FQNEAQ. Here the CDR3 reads CASSGALPYEQYF. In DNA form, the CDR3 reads TGTGCCAGCAGCGGGGCCCTCCCCTACGAGCAGTACTTC.

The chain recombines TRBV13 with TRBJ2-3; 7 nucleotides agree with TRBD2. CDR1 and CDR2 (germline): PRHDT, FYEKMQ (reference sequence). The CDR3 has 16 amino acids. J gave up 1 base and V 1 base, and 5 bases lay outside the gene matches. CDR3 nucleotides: TGTGCCAGCAGCTTAGTCGGGGGGAGCCGCACAGATACGCAGTATTTT. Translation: CASSLVGGSRTDTQYF. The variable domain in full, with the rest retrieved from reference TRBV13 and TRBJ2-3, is AAGVIQSPRHLIKEKRETATLKCYPIPRHDTVYWYQQGPGQDPQFLISFYEKMQSDKGSIPDRFSAQQFSDYHSELNMSSLELGDSALYFCASSLVGGSRTDTQYFGPGTRLTVL.

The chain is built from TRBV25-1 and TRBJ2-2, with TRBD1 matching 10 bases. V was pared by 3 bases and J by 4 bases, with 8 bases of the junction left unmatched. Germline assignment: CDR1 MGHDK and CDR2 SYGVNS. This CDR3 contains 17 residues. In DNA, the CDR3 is TGTGCCAGCAGTGACACATCCGGGACAGGGGCCACCGGGGAGCTGTTTTTT. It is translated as CASSDTSGTGATGELFF. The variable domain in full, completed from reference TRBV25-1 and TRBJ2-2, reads EADIYQTPRYLVIGTGKKITLECSQTMGHDKMYWYQQDPGMELHLIHYSYGVNSTEKGDLSSESTVSRIRTEHFPLTLESARPSHTSQYLCASSDTSGTGATGELFFGEGSRLTVL.

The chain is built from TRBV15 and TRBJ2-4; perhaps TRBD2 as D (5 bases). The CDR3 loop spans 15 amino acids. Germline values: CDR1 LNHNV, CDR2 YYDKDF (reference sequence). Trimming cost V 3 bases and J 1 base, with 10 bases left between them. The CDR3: CATSRGDGAKNIQYF. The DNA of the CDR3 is TGTGCCACCAGCAGGGGAGATGGGGCCAAAAACATTCAGTACTTC.

CDR3 nucleotide sequence: TGTGCCAGCAGTGGTTCAGGGGGCGGTACAGATACGCAGTATTTT. Its protein is CASSGSGGGTDTQYF. The chain has TRBV2 and TRBJ2-3; 8 bases fit TRBD1. The CDR3 runs 15 residues. V was clipped by 4 bases and J by 3 bases; unmatched bases: 6. Germline V CDR1 and CDR2: SNHLY, FYNNEI.

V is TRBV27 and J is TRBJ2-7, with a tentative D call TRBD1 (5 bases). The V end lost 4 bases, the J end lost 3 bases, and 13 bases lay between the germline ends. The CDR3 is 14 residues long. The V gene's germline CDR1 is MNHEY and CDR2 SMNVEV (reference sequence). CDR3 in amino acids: CASSSPGQSYEQYF. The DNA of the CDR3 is TGTGCCAGCAGTTCCCCCGGACAAAGCTACGAGCAGTACTTC.

CDR3 loop: CASSPPNRVEAFF. In DNA form, the CDR3 reads TGTGCCAGCAGCCCCCCCAACCGCGTTGAAGCTTTCTTT. The chain carries TRBV21-1 and TRBJ1-1. TRBV21-1 constitutes a pseudogene. The CDR3 length is 13 residues.

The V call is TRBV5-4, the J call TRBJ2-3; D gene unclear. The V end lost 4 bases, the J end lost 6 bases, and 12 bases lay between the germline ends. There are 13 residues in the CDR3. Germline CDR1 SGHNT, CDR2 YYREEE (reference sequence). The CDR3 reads CASSKDLRDTQYF. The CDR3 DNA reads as TGTGCCAGCAGCAAGGACCTTCGGGATACGCAGTATTTT.

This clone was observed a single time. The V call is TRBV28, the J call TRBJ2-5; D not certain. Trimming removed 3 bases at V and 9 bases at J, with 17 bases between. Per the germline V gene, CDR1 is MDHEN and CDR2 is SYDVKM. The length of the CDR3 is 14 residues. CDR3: CASSFYNTNLSQYF. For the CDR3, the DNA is TGTGCCAGCAGTTTCTACAATACCAACCTGTCCCAGTACTTC.

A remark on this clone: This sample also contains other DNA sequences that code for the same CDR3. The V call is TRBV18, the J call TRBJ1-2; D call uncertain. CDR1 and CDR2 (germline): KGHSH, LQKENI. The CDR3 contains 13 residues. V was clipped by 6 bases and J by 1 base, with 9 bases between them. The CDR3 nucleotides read TGTGCCAGCTCTCCGGACCTTAACTATGGCTACACCTTC. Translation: CASSPDLNYGYTF.

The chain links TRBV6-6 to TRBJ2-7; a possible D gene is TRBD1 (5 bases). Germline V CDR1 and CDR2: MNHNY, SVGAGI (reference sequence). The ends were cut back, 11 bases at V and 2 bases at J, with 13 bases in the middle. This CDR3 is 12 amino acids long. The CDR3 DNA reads TGTGCCTGTCGGACAAGTCCCTACGAGCAGTACTTC. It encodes CACRTSPYEQYF.

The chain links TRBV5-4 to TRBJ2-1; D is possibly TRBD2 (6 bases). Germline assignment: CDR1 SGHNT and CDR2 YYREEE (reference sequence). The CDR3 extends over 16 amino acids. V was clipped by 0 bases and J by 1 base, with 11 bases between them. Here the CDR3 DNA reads TGTGCCAGCAGCTTGGCCTCGGGAGCTTCCTACAATGAGCAGTTCTTC. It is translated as CASSLASGASYNEQFF. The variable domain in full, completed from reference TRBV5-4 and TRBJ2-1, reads ETGVTQSPTHLIKTRGQQVTLRCSSQSGHNTVSWYQQALGQGPQFIFQYYREEENGRGNFPPRFSGLQFPNYSSELNVNALELDDSALYLCASSLASGASYNEQFFGPGTRLTVL.

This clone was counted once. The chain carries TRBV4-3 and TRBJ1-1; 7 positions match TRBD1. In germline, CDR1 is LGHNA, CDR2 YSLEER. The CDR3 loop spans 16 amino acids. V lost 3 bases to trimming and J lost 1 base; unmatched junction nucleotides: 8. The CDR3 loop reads CASSHLRGDRNTEAFF. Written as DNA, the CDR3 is TGCGCCAGCAGCCATCTCCGGGGGGACAGGAACACTGAAGCTTTCTTT.

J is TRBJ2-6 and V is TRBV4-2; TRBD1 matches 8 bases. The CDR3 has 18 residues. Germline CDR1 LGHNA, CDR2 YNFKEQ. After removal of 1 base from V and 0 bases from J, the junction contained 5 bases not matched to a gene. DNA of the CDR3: TGTGCCAGCAGCCAAGCGTCGACAGGGGCCTCTGGGGCCAACGTCCTGACTTTC. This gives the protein CASSQASTGASGANVLTF.

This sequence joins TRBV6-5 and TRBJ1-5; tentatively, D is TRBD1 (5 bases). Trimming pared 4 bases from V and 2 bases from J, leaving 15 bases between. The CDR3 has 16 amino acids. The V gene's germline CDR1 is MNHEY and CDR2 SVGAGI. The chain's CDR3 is CASSSVAGSGNQPQHF. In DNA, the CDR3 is TGTGCCAGCAGTTCGGTAGCAGGGAGTGGCAATCAGCCCCAGCATTTT.

The CDR3 nucleotides read TGTGCCTGGAGTACCGGGACAGTCAATCAGCCCCAGCATTTT. Its translation is CAWSTGTVNQPQHF. The rearrangement joins TRBV30 to TRBJ1-5; 7 bases are shared with TRBD1. Per the germline V gene, CDR1 is GTSNPN and CDR2 is SVGIG (reference sequence). After removal of 2 bases from V and 3 bases from J, the junction contained 4 bases not matched to a gene. This CDR3 comprises 14 residues.

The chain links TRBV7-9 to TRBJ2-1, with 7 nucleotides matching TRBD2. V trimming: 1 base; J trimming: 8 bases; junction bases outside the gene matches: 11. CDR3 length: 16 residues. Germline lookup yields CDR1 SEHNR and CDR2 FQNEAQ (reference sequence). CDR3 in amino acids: CASSLVSGEGPHEQFF. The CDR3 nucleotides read TGTGCCAGCAGCTTAGTATCGGGGGAGGGCCCGCATGAGCAGTTCTTC.

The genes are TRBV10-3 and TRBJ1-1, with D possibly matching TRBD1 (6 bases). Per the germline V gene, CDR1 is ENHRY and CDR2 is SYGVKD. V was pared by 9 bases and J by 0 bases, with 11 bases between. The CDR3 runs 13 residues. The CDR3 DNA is TGTGCCATAAGACAGGAAATGAACACTGAAGCTTTCTTT. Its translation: CAIRQEMNTEAFF.

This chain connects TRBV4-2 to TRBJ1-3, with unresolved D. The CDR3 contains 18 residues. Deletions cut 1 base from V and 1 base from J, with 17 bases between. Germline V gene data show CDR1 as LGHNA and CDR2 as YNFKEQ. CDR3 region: CASSQVVAGRRSGNTIYF. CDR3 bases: TGTGCCAGCAGCCAAGTCGTGGCAGGACGTCGTTCTGGAAACACCATATATTTT.

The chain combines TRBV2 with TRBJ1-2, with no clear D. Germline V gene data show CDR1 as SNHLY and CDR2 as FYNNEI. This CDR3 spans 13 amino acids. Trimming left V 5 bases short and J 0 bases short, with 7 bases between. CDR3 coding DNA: TGTGCCAGCAGTTGGACGTCTAACTATGGCTACACCTTC. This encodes CASSWTSNYGYTF.

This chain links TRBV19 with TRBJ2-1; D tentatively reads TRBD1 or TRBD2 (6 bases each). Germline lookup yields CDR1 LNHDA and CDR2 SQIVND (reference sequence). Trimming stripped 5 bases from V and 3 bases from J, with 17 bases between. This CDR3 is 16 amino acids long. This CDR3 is CASSPLGGRGYNEQFF. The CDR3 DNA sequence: TGTGCCAGTAGTCCTCTGGGGGGCAGGGGCTACAATGAGCAGTTCTTC.

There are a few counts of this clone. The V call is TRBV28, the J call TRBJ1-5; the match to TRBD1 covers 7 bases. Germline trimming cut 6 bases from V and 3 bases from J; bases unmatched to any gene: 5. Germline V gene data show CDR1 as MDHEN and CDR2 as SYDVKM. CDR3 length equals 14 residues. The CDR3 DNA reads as TGTGCCAGCAGCCGGGGACAGCACAATCAGCCCCAGCATTTT. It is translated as CASSRGQHNQPQHF.

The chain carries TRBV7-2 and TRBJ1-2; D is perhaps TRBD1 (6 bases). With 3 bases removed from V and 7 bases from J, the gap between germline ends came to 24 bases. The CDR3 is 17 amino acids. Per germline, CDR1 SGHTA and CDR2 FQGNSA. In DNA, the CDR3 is TGTGCCAGCAGCTTGCTTACAGGGCCTTTGTCTTCCTTTGGCTACACCTTC. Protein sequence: CASSLLTGPLSSFGYTF. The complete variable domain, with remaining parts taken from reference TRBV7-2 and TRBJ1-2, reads GAGVSQSPSNKVTEKGKDVELRCDPISGHTALYWYRQSLGQGLEFLIYFQGNSAPDKSGLPSDRFSAERTGGSVSTLTIQRTQQEDSAVYLCASSLLTGPLSSFGYTFGSGTRLTVV.

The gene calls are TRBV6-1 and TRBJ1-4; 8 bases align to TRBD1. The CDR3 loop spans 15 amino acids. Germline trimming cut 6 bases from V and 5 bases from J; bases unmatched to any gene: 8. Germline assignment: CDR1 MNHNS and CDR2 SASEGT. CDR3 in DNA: TGTGCCAGCAGCAGAGTTCGACAGGGGAATGAAAAACTGTTTTTT. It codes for CASSRVRQGNEKLFF.

Here the CDR3 DNA reads TGTGCCAGCAGCAACCCCCGGGGAGGGAAGTACAATGAGCAGTTCTTC. Amino acid sequence: CASSNPRGGKYNEQFF. V and J are TRBV5-4 and TRBJ2-1, with 7 bases lining up with TRBD2. With V trimmed by 4 bases and J by 4 bases, 11 bases remained unmatched. Germline V CDR1 and CDR2: SGHNT, YYREEE (reference sequence). This CDR3 is built from 16 residues.

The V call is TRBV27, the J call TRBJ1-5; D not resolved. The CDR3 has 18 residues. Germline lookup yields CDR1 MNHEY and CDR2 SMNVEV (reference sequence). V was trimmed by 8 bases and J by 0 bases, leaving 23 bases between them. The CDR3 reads CASSDRAALFYSNQPQHF. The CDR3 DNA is TGTGCCAGCTCTGACCGGGCCGCCCTCTTTTATAGCAATCAGCCCCAGCATTTT.

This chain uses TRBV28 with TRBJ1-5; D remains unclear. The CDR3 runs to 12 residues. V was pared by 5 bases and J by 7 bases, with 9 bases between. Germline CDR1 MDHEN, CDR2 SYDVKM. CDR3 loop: CASSAPRQPQHF. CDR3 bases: TGTGCCAGCAGTGCACCACGACAGCCCCAGCATTTT.

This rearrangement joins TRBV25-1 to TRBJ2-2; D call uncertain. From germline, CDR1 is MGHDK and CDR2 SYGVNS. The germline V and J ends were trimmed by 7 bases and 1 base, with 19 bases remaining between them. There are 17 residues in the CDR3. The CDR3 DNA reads TGTGCCAGCATTACGTTACGCTCCCCCTTGAACACCGGGGAGCTGTTTTTT. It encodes CASITLRSPLNTGELFF.

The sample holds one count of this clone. Here the CDR3 reads CASSPNRQNLEAFF. The CDR3 nucleotides are TGTGCCAGCTCACCCAACCGACAGAATCTTGAAGCTTTCTTT. This sequence joins TRBV18 and TRBJ1-1; TRBD1 is a possible D gene (5 bases). The CDR3 is 14 amino acids. CDR1 is KGHSH, CDR2 LQKENI, per germline. The germline V and J ends were trimmed by 3 bases and 7 bases, with 15 bases remaining between them. The variable domain in full, completed from reference TRBV18 and TRBJ1-1, reads NAGVMQNPRHLVRRRGQEARLRCSPMKGHSHVYWYRQLPEEGLKFMVYLQKENIIDESGMPKERFSAEFPKEGPSILRIQQVVRGDSAAYFCASSPNRQNLEAFFGQGTRLTVV.

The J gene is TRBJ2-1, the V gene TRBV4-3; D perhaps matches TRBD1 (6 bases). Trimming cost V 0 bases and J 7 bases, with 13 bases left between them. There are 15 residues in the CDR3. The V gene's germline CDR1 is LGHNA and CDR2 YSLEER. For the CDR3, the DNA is TGCGCCAGCAGCCAAGATAGTGGGGGCGGAAATGAGCAGTTCTTC. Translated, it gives CASSQDSGGGNEQFF.